A single sample gave rise to the 7 T cell receptor beta chains below, sequenced in a study of shared clonotypes between healthy human individuals. Naive CD8 cells comprised CD45RO-negative, CCR7-positively selected cells, excluding terminally differentiated effector memory CD45RA+ cells. Only in-frame clones appear in the TCRdb table, and some are missing; sequencing was by immunoSEQ multiplex PCR. The sample yields about 2 million clones, just under 95% seen once. Sequences were obtained from naive CD8+ T cells sorted from blood. The receptors stem from a man between 18 and 29 years old in good health.

V usage is TRBV27 and J usage is TRBJ2-7; a weak D match, TRBD1 (5 bases). Germline V gene data show CDR1 as MNHEY and CDR2 as SMNVEV (reference sequence). V was shortened by 0 bases and J by 0 bases, with 9 bases between the two germline ends. The CDR3 totals 15 residues. The CDR3 sequence: CASSLSLTVSYEQYF. CDR3 sequence (DNA): TGTGCCAGCAGTTTATCCTTGACAGTCTCCTACGAGCAGTACTTC.

This clone has only one observation. This chain joins TRBV9 and TRBJ1-4; 11 bases are a match to TRBD1. This CDR3 is built from 13 residues. Germline lookup yields CDR1 SGDLS and CDR2 YYNGEE. The V segment lost 5 bases and the J segment 7 bases; nucleotides outside the gene matches: 1. CDR3 DNA sequence: TGTGCCAGCAGGGGACAGGGGGGTGAAAAACTGTTTTTT. Residues: CASRGQGGEKLFF.

Only one count was recorded for this clone. The rearrangement joins TRBV5-4 to TRBJ2-7; 8 positions match TRBD1. The CDR3 runs 16 residues. V gave up 0 bases and J gave up 5 bases; unmatched junction bases: 10. CDR1 is SGHNT and CDR2 is YYREEE in the germline V gene (reference sequence). As DNA, the CDR3 is TGTGCCAGCAGCTTGGAAGTCGGGCAGGGGGCTCACGAGCAGTACTTC. It specifies CASSLEVGQGAHEQYF. The variable domain in full, completed from reference TRBV5-4 and TRBJ2-7, reads ETGVTQSPTHLIKTRGQQVTLRCSSQSGHNTVSWYQQALGQGPQFIFQYYREEENGRGNFPPRFSGLQFPNYSSELNVNALELDDSALYLCASSLEVGQGAHEQYFGPGTRLTVT.

The chain carries TRBV4-3 and TRBJ2-3; no reliable D call. The CDR3 runs 17 residues. The germline CDR1 and CDR2 sequences are LGHNA and YSLEER. Trimming stripped 0 bases from V and 3 bases from J, with 16 bases between. The CDR3 DNA follows: TGCGCCAGCAGCCAAGATTCCTGGGGTTATGGTACAGATACGCAGTATTTT. Its translation: CASSQDSWGYGTDTQYF.

V gene TRBV5-4 combines with J gene TRBJ1-2; D gene uncertain. Germline CDR1 and CDR2: SGHNT and YYREEE (reference sequence). The CDR3 runs 14 residues. The V end was cut by 1 base, the J end by 8 bases, with 15 bases between. The CDR3 is CASSLWYGEGGYTF. The CDR3 region has the DNA TGTGCCAGCAGCTTGTGGTATGGGGAAGGCGGCTACACCTTC.

Note on this clone: This sample also contains other DNA sequences that code for the same CDR3. V usage is TRBV9 and J usage is TRBJ1-1; perhaps TRBD1 as D (5 bases). The ends were cut back, 2 bases at V and 4 bases at J, with 9 bases in the middle. The CDR3 spans 13 residues. Per germline, CDR1 SGDLS and CDR2 YYNGEE. The CDR3 DNA reads as TGTGCCAGCAGCGTCGGGGGGAGCACTGAAGCTTTCTTT. Amino acid sequence: CASSVGGSTEAFF.

V and J are TRBV27 and TRBJ2-3; 7 bases map to TRBD2. The germline V gene has CDR1 MNHEY and CDR2 SMNVEV (reference sequence). Trimming cost V 9 bases and J 2 bases; bases outside gene matches: 11. This CDR3 is built from 15 residues. This CDR3 is CASGLGGLVTDTQYF. The CDR3 DNA reads TGTGCCAGTGGACTAGGAGGATTAGTCACAGATACGCAGTATTTT.